This T cell receptor (beta chain) comes out of a study of cytomegalovirus exposure and HLA in healthy donors. Study-wide background: In terms of ancestry, the Caucasian-associated cluster contained roughly four fifths of the approximately 400 genotyped donors. Whole-study findings and limits: Published work reported that the classifier diagnosed cytomegalovirus status with high specificity and sensitivity. Researchers had no immune exposure information except CMV serostatus available.

Note on this clone: What it binds is not known.

Donors counted as nominally healthy when sampled, yet unrecorded immune exposures were likely. The germline V and J ends were trimmed by 8 bases and 6 bases, with 11 bases remaining between them. This CDR3 contains 12 residues. Per germline, CDR1 MNHEY and CDR2 SMNVEV (reference sequence). In the PCR, 60 Vbeta and 13 Jbeta primers were used. Generated by immunoSEQ multiplex PCR, the TCRdb table keeps only in-frame clones and is missing some. The data hold about 160,000 clones, with 70% to 80% observed a single time. The TCR sequence derives from a woman in her forties or fifties in good health and CMV-seronegative. Input material: PBMCs. The gene calls are TRBV27 and TRBJ2-1; D might be TRBD1 (5 bases). The CDR3 protein is CASHDRANEQFF. The CDR3 region has the DNA TGTGCCAGCCATGACAGAGCCAATGAGCAGTTCTTC.